The clone carrying this TCR beta chain was seen a few times. What it binds is unknown. Looked up from germline, CDR1 is SEHNR and CDR2 is FQNEAQ (reference sequence). The CDR3 runs 15 residues. Trimming pared 1 base from V and 5 bases from J, leaving 14 bases between. This record comes from a study of blood T cells in healthy people across ages. The study, taken as a whole, reports: Observed TCR beta diversity per million T cells went down as age went up. This fall followed a roughly linear course with age.

The authors ran a second PCR of about 6 to 11 cycles using a sample-barcoded 5' primer and a J-beta primer mix. TCRdb re-derived calls from the 5' RACE reads in MiXCR, one entry per CDR3 protein. The data contain roughly 2 million distinct CDR3 sequences, about 50% of them singletons. This clonotype was sampled from a woman aged 40 to 49 in good health. The sample taken for sequencing was blood. The gene calls are TRBV7-9 and TRBJ2-5; D unresolved. The CDR3 region is CASSLGAGPRETQYF. The CDR3 DNA follows: TGTGCCAGCAGCTTAGGTGCAGGACCCAGGGAGACCCAGTACTTC.